The T cell receptor (beta chain) under discussion was sequenced for a study of identical twins. Study-wide findings and caveats: Models underestimated out-of-frame TCR alpha sharing in monozygotic twins. Twin pairs' shared out-of-frame alpha sequences were enriched in low generation probability.

To note about this clonotype: Antigen: not known.

This CDR3 is 19 amino acids long. V trimming: 3 bases; J trimming: 2 bases; junction bases outside the gene matches: 11. Germline V gene lookup returns CDR1 MNHEY and CDR2 SMNVEV (reference sequence). Template switching added a universal primer site, and cDNA bore unique molecular identifiers. TCRdb used MiXCR to reprocess the 5' RACE reads, holding one entry per CDR3 protein. The data show more than 1.5 million distinct CDR3 sequences, around 33% seen once. The rearrangement links TRBV27 to TRBJ2-1, with TRBD2 identical over 12 bases. Sample: cord blood. The sequence was obtained from a newborn girl in good health. CDR3 in DNA: TGTGCCAGCAGTTTGGGCCTAGCGGGAGGGCCGAGGACCTACAATGAGCAGTTCTTC. Amino acid sequence: CASSLGLAGGPRTYNEQFF.